One and the same sample provided the 8 T cell receptor beta chains below, sequenced in a study of control samples from healthy donors and cancer patients. Profiled with immunoSEQ multiplex PCR; TCRdb holds only in-frame clones, not every one. This sample yields over 45,000 clones, of which 90% to 95% are seen a single time; 0.65% to 0.9% belongs to the top ten. Material for sequencing was PBMCs. These TCRs come from a man aged 30 to 39 with colorectal cancer.

This chain joins TRBV5-4 and TRBJ2-6; D ambiguous. The CDR3 consists of 16 residues. V dropped 4 bases and J dropped 0 bases, with 11 bases sitting between them. CDR1 and CDR2 from the germline V gene are SGHNT and YYREEE (reference sequence). CDR3 in amino acids: CASSEVTFSGANVLTF. The CDR3 bases are TGTGCCAGCAGCGAGGTTACCTTCTCTGGGGCCAACGTCCTGACTTTC.

The V and J genes are TRBV3-1 (or the pseudogene TRBV3-2) and TRBJ1-5; the D is unclear. Per germline, CDR1 LGHDT and CDR2 YNNKEL (reference sequence). The V gene lost 0 bases and the J gene lost 1 base, with 7 bases spanning the gap. The CDR3 is made up of 15 amino acids. The CDR3 nucleotides read TGTGCCAGCAGCCAAGATGCAGGAAGCAATCAGCCCCAGCATTTT. Protein sequence: CASSQDAGSNQPQHF.

The V call is TRBV5-5, the J call TRBJ1-5; TRBD1 matches at 10 bases. The germline gives CDR1 SGHKS, CDR2 YYEKEE (reference sequence). There are 14 residues in the CDR3. V lost 4 bases to trimming and J lost 4 bases; unmatched junction nucleotides: 2. CDR3 residues: CASSRTGGNQPQHF. The DNA of the CDR3 is TGTGCCAGCAGCCGGACAGGGGGAAATCAGCCCCAGCATTTT.

This clone was counted once. The V and J genes are TRBV29-1 and TRBJ1-3, with TRBD1 as a possible D gene (6 bases). Germline lookup yields CDR1 SQVTM and CDR2 ANQGSEA. Deletions cut 6 bases from V and 1 base from J, with 13 bases between. This CDR3 is 14 amino acids long. CDR3 residues: CSVPSGQSGNTIYF. The CDR3 bases are TGCAGCGTCCCCTCCGGACAGTCTGGAAACACCATATATTTT.

The chain combines TRBV6-5 with TRBJ1-2; possibly TRBD1 for D (5 bases). The germline gives CDR1 MNHEY, CDR2 SVGAGI. V was pared by 5 bases and J by 5 bases, with 18 bases between. The CDR3 runs to 15 residues. The CDR3 region has the DNA TGTGCCAGCAGTCACCGGGACGGCCGGGGGTATGGCTACACCTTC. This sequence encodes CASSHRDGRGYGYTF.

This chain connects TRBV6-1 to TRBJ2-5; D unresolved. Trimming took off 1 base at V and 0 bases at J, with 6 bases between the two ends. The CDR3 extends over 14 amino acids. Germline CDR1 MNHNS, CDR2 SASEGT. CDR3 residues: CASSEGVYQETQYF. CDR3 sequence (DNA): TGTGCCAGCAGTGAAGGTGTCTACCAAGAGACCCAGTACTTC.

J is TRBJ2-7 and V is TRBV20-1, with D tentatively TRBD1 or TRBD2 (5 bases each). The CDR3 has 11 residues. The germline V gene encodes CDR1 DFQATT and CDR2 SNEGSKA (reference sequence). V was shortened by 6 bases and J by 4 bases, with 10 bases between the two germline ends. The DNA for the CDR3 is TGCAGTGCCGGGGACCCTTACGAGCAGTACTTC. It translates to CSAGDPYEQYF.

The chain couples TRBV27 to TRBJ2-3; D not certain. Germline CDR1 MNHEY, CDR2 SMNVEV (reference sequence). This CDR3 comprises 15 residues. The V end lost 8 bases, the J end lost 0 bases, and 15 bases lay between the germline ends. The CDR3 DNA sequence: TGTGCCAGCCGTCTAAAGGGTCGCAGCACAGATACGCAGTATTTT. Translation gives CASRLKGRSTDTQYF.